These 23 T cell receptor beta chains originate from one sample sequenced in a study of CD8+CD57+ T cells in acquired aplastic anemia. Profiling that covered TCR beta VDJ and CDR3 relied on genomic DNA as its template. TCRdb itself ran the reads through MiXCR, one entry per CDR3 protein. The table lists around 120,000 distinct CDR3 sequences, less than 50% of them singletons, with about 3% in the top ten. By flow cytometry, patients selected for sequencing had shown an expansion of CD8+CD57+ cells. The sample taken for sequencing was sorted CD4+, CD8+, or CD8+CD57+ T cells (not recorded which) from PBMCs. The receptors derive from a human donor with aplastic anemia.

The CDR3 protein is CASSPSGQGGETQYF. The CDR3 bases are TGTGCCAGCAGCCCCTCGGGACAGGGGGGAGAGACCCAGTACTTC. The rearrangement joins TRBV11-2 to TRBJ2-5; TRBD1 matches at 11 bases. V lost 5 bases to trimming and J lost 4 bases; unmatched junction nucleotides: 6. Germline V lookup: CDR1 SGHAT, CDR2 FQNNGV. CDR3 length: 15 amino acids.

The V and J genes are TRBV11-2 and TRBJ1-6; 11 bases agree with TRBD1. Trimming at V came to 6 bases and at J to 6 bases, leaving 7 bases not matched to a gene. CDR3 length: 16 residues. Germline V lookup: CDR1 SGHAT, CDR2 FQNNGV. The CDR3 loop reads CASRSGQGEGNSPLHF. The CDR3, as DNA: TGTGCCAGCAGATCGGGACAGGGGGAAGGTAATTCACCCCTCCACTTT.

The table lists this clonotype with a few counts. The gene calls are TRBV5-4 and TRBJ1-5; D is unresolved. The CDR3 runs 13 residues. V lost 5 bases and J lost 6, with 12 bases in between. Germline V gene data show CDR1 as SGHNT and CDR2 as YYREEE (reference sequence). CDR3 residues: CASSSPSGQPQHF. CDR3 sequence (DNA): TGTGCCAGCAGTTCCCCCTCGGGTCAGCCCCAGCATTTT. Complete variable domain (other parts from reference TRBV5-4 and TRBJ1-5): ETGVTQSPTHLIKTRGQQVTLRCSSQSGHNTVSWYQQALGQGPQFIFQYYREEENGRGNFPPRFSGLQFPNYSSELNVNALELDDSALYLCASSSPSGQPQHFGDGTRLSIL.

This clonotype came up many times. The chain combines TRBV20-1 with TRBJ2-5; 10 bases are a match to TRBD1. V was clipped by 3 bases and J by 6 bases; unmatched bases: 7. The germline V gene encodes CDR1 DFQATT and CDR2 SNEGSKA (reference sequence). The CDR3 totals 14 residues. CDR3 in amino acids: CSASGTGVVKTQYF. The CDR3 DNA reads TGCAGTGCTAGTGGGACAGGGGTTGTGAAGACCCAGTACTTC.

This clonotype was found a few times. This sequence joins TRBV7-9 and TRBJ2-1; possibly TRBD1 for D (6 bases). Trimming removed 7 bases from V and 4 bases from J, with 11 bases in between. The CDR3 totals 13 residues. Germline V gene lookup returns CDR1 SEHNR and CDR2 FQNEAQ (reference sequence). CDR3 nucleotides: TGTGCCAGCATCAGGGGCGAATACAATGAGCAGTTCTTC. Encoded protein: CASIRGEYNEQFF.

This chain connects TRBV29-1 to TRBJ2-2, with unresolved D. Per the germline V gene, CDR1 is SQVTM and CDR2 is ANQGSEA. V was clipped by 8 bases and J by 3 bases, with 7 bases between them. The CDR3 has 11 residues. In nucleotides, the CDR3 is TGCAGCTTCAGACACACCGGGGAGCTGTTTTTT. It specifies CSFRHTGELFF.

In its sample, this clonotype was seen a few times. This chain connects TRBV12-3 or TRBV12-4 to TRBJ2-6; 8 bases match TRBD1. V shed 5 bases and J 2 bases; nucleotides not matched to a gene: 8. The CDR3 is 17 residues long. CDR3 amino acids: CASSVGQGSPGANVLTF. CDR3 nucleotides: TGTGCCAGCAGTGTAGGACAGGGTTCTCCTGGGGCCAACGTCCTGACTTTC.

J is TRBJ1-1 and V is TRBV7-8, with D unclear. This CDR3 comprises 13 residues. Germline assignment: CDR1 SGHVS and CDR2 FQNEAQ. V was clipped by 8 bases and J by 4 bases, with 14 bases between them. In DNA form, the CDR3 reads TGTGCCAGCCGTAGGGAAGTGAGCACTGAAGCTTTCTTT. As protein: CASRREVSTEAFF.

This clonotype was recorded at least ten times. J is TRBJ2-5 and V is TRBV20-1; 15 bases fit TRBD2. Looked up from germline, CDR1 is DFQATT and CDR2 is SNEGSKA (reference sequence). The CDR3 sequence is 18 residues long. The J segment lost 1 base and the V segment lost 2 bases, leaving 8 bases of the junction unmatched. Here the CDR3 reads CSARPGLAGGHRQETQYF. The CDR3 DNA reads TGCAGTGCTAGACCCGGACTAGCGGGGGGGCATCGCCAAGAGACCCAGTACTTC.

This sequence joins TRBV20-1 and TRBJ2-1, with 15 bases lining up with TRBD2. The CDR3 consists of 15 residues. Germline V gene data show CDR1 as DFQATT and CDR2 as SNEGSKA (reference sequence). V gave up 5 bases and J gave up 4 bases; unmatched junction bases: 3. DNA of the CDR3: TGCAGTGCTGGACTAGCGGGGGGGCGTTACAATGAGCAGTTCTTC. Protein sequence: CSAGLAGGRYNEQFF.

The chain links TRBV12-3 or TRBV12-4 to TRBJ1-6, with 11 bases matching TRBD1. This CDR3 has 19 amino acids. V lost 6 bases, J lost 7 bases, and 17 bases stayed unmatched. In nucleotides, the CDR3 is TGTGCCAGCAGGCCCCCTTACGCCGGGACAGGGGGAATCAATTCACCCCTCCACTTT. Its protein product is CASRPPYAGTGGINSPLHF.

The V gene is TRBV3-1, the J gene TRBJ1-6; no clear D. CDR3 length equals 15 residues. Per germline, CDR1 LGHDT and CDR2 YNNKEL (reference sequence). Trimming removed 0 bases from V and 10 bases from J, with 13 bases in between. In nucleotides, the CDR3 is TGTGCCAGCAGCCAAGATGAAAGGACGATGTCACCCCTCCACTTT. Its protein is CASSQDERTMSPLHF.

This clonotype has a count of ten or more. The V and J genes are TRBV10-3 and TRBJ1-1; no definite D call. The CDR3 contains 14 residues. Trimming shortened V by 0 bases and J by 4 bases, and 9 bases separated the two germline ends. Germline CDR1 and CDR2: ENHRY and SYGVKD. Here the CDR3 reads CAISESSGVTEAFF. The CDR3 nucleotides are TGTGCCATCAGTGAGTCCTCCGGGGTCACTGAAGCTTTCTTT.

As for this clonotype: This may come from a read error, since a much larger clone is one base off. This CDR3 fails to terminate in the conserved phenylalanine or tryptophan, so it likely reflects a read error. V gene TRBV3-1 combines with J gene TRBJ1-1; no definite D call. Trimming cost V 4 bases and J 0 bases, with 3 bases left between them. Germline-derived CDR1 and CDR2 are LGHDT and YNNKEL (reference sequence). The CDR3 is 12 amino acids. This CDR3 is CASSRLNTEAFL. The CDR3 DNA follows: TGTGCCAGCAGCCGTTTGAACACTGAAGCTTTCCTT.

This chain joins TRBV6-2 or TRBV6-3 and TRBJ2-1, with D hard to call. Per the germline V gene, CDR1 is MNHEY and CDR2 is SVGEGT. This CDR3 is built from 13 residues. The V end lost 8 bases, the J end lost 0 bases, and 8 bases lay between the germline ends. Here the CDR3 DNA reads TGTGCCAGCGGCCGGACCTCCTACAATGAGCAGTTCTTC. Protein sequence: CASGRTSYNEQFF.

Turning to this clonotype: This may arise from a read error, as a much more abundant clone is one base away. The chain combines TRBV11-2 with TRBJ1-1; 7 bases are a match to TRBD1. V shed 6 bases, J shed 4 bases, and the junction held 11 bases outside the gene matches. There are 15 residues in the CDR3. From germline, CDR1 is SGHAT and CDR2 FQNNGV. The CDR3 reads CASRVSGQISTEAFF. CDR3 nucleotide sequence: TGTGCCAGCAGGGTCTCGGGACAGATAAGCACTGAAGCTTTCTTT.

This clonotype was observed many times. The chain combines TRBV4-1 with TRBJ1-2; unclear D gene. Per germline, CDR1 MGHRA and CDR2 YSYEKL. With 0 bases removed from V and 6 bases from J, the gap between germline ends came to 8 bases. The CDR3 sequence is 13 residues long. The CDR3 DNA sequence: TGCGCCAGCAGCCAAGACCGATGGGATGGCTACACCTTC. Encoded protein: CASSQDRWDGYTF.

This clonotype was seen ten or more times. The DNA for the CDR3 is TGCGCCAGCAGCCCCGACAGGGAAGGAGATACGCAGTATTTT. Amino acids: CASSPDREGDTQYF. This chain uses TRBV4-1 with TRBJ2-3; 7 bases agree with TRBD1. The CDR3 loop spans 14 amino acids. V gave up 4 bases and J gave up 5 bases; unmatched junction bases: 6. Germline V gene sequence: CDR1 MGHRA, CDR2 YSYEKL.

This clonotype occurred many times. The chain combines TRBV12-3 or TRBV12-4 with TRBJ1-1; TRBD1 agrees at 9 bases. CDR3 size: 15 residues. The V gene end was trimmed by 3 bases and the J gene end by 0 bases; junction bases not matched to a gene: 2. CDR3 bases: TGTGCCAGCAGTTTGGACAGGGGACTGAACACTGAAGCTTTCTTT. Translating it yields CASSLDRGLNTEAFF.

The chain combines TRBV7-9 with TRBJ2-5; D is perhaps TRBD1 (6 bases). V was shortened by 10 bases and J by 2 bases, with 14 bases between the two germline ends. The CDR3 covers 13 residues. In germline, CDR1 is SEHNR, CDR2 FQNEAQ (reference sequence). As DNA, the CDR3 is TGTGCCATCAGTGACAGGATACAAGAGACCCAGTACTTC. Translated, it gives CAISDRIQETQYF.

This clonotype was detected only a few times. The genes are TRBV30 and TRBJ1-5, with D possibly being TRBD1 (5 bases). The ends were cut back, 2 bases at V and 0 bases at J, with 20 bases in the middle. Germline assignment: CDR1 GTSNPN and CDR2 SVGIG (reference sequence). The CDR3 is 18 residues long. CDR3 nucleotides: TGTGCCTGGAGTCCACGGGTATGGGGGTCGAATAGCAATCAGCCCCAGCATTTT. It encodes CAWSPRVWGSNSNQPQHF.

Ten or more counts support this clonotype. The V call is TRBV7-2, the J call TRBJ1-5; D remains unclear. CDR3 length: 13 amino acids. Trimming took 1 base from V and 4 from J, leaving 5 bases between them. Germline V gene sequence: CDR1 SGHTA, CDR2 FQGNSA. The chain's CDR3 is CASSLVANQPQHF. The CDR3 DNA is TGTGCCAGCAGCTTAGTGGCAAATCAGCCCCAGCATTTT.

The chain joins TRBV7-3 to TRBJ2-1; no clear D gene. CDR1 and CDR2 from the germline V gene are SGHTA and FQGTGA. The CDR3 is 18 residues long. With 1 base removed from V and 1 base from J, the gap between germline ends came to 17 bases. The CDR3 is CASSLRVRQGWSYNEQFF. The CDR3, as DNA: TGTGCCAGCAGCTTAAGGGTTAGACAAGGGTGGTCCTACAATGAGCAGTTCTTC.